This T cell receptor (beta chain) was obtained from a study of blood T cell repertoires in COVID-19. In the study overall: T cells, B-cell-depleted T cells, or PBMCs provided the cDNA or gDNA that served as material.

The authors' processing: It was from reference gene primer amplification that nucleated cell counts were estimated. Sequencing was performed with immunoSEQ multiplex PCR; in TCRdb, only in-frame clones are kept and a portion is missing. V, J and clone size derive from that table, while D and trimming were established from the DNA sequence. The sample contains more than 75,000 clones, 88% of which appear only once. CDR1 SGHNT and CDR2 YYREEE come from the germline V gene (reference sequence). Trimming removed 4 bases from V and 2 bases from J; junction bases left unmatched: 11. The CDR3 spans 16 residues.

The clonotype originates from a woman older than 75 with active COVID-19. The sample taken for sequencing was peripheral blood. The chain has TRBV5-4 and TRBJ2-7; 8 bases match TRBD2. DNA for the CDR3: TGTGCCAGCAGCCCGGGGGGGTCCAGGGTACCCTACGAGCAGTACTTC. Translation: CASSPGGSRVPYEQYF.